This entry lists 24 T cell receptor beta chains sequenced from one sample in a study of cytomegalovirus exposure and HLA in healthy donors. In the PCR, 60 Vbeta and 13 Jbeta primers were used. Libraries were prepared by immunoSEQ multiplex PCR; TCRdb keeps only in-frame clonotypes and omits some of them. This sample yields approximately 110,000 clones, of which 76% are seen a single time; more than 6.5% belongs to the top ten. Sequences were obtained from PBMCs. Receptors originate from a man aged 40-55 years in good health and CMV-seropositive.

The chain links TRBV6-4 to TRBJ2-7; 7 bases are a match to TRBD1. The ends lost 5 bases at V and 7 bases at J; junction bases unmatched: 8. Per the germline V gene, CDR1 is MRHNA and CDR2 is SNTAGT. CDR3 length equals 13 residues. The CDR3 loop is CASSPTGNGEQYF. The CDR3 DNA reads TGTGCCAGCAGTCCGACAGGGAACGGTGAGCAGTACTTC.

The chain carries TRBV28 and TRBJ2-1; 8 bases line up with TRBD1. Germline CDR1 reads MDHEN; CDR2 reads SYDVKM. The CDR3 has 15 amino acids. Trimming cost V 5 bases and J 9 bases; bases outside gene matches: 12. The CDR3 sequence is CASSLRDRFSGEQFF. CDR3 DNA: TGTGCCAGCAGTCTCCGGGACAGGTTTTCCGGTGAGCAGTTCTTC.

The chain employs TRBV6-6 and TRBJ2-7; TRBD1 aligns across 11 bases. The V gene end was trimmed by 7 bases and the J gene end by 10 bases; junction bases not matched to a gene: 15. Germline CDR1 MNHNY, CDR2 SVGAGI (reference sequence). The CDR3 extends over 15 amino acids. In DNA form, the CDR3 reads TGTGCCAGCACAGCCCCGGACAGGGGGCGATCGGAACAGTACTTC. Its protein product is CASTAPDRGRSEQYF.

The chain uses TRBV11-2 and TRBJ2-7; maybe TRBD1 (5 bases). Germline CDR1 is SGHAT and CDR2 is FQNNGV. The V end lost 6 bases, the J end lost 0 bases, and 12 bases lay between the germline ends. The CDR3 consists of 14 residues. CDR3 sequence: CASSQWGSSYEQYF. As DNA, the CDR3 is TGTGCCAGCAGTCAGTGGGGCAGCTCCTACGAGCAGTACTTC.

For the CDR3, the DNA is TGTGCCAGCGGGTTGGGACTAGCGGGAGTTGAGCAGTACTTC. Residues: CASGLGLAGVEQYF. V usage is TRBV27 and J usage is TRBJ2-7; 14 nucleotides agree with TRBD2. The germline V gene encodes CDR1 MNHEY and CDR2 SMNVEV (reference sequence). V lost 8 bases and J lost 7; bases outside the gene matches: 7. This CDR3 has 14 residues.

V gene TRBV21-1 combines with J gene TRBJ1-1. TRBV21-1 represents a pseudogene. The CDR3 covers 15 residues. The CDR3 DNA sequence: TGTGCCAGCAGCATTCCTCCCCCGTTGAACACTGAAGCTTTCTTT. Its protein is CASSIPPPLNTEAFF.

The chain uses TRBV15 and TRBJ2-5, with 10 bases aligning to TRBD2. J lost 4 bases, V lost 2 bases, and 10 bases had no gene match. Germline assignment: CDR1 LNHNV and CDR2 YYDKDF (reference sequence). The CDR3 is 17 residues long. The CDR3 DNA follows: TGTGCCACCAGCAGAATCCTAGCGGGAGAATCTGGAGAGACCCAGTACTTC. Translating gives CATSRILAGESGETQYF. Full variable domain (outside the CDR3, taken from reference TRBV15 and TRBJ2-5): DAMVIQNPRYQVTQFGKPVTLSCSQTLNHNVMYWYQQKSSQAPKLLFHYYDKDFNNEADTPDNFQSRRPNTSFCFLDIRSPGLGDTAMYLCATSRILAGESGETQYFGPGTRLLVL.

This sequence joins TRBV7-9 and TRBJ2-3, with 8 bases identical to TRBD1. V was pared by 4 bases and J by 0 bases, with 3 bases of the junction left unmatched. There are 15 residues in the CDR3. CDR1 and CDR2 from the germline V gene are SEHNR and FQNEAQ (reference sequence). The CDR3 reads CASSYRTGSTDTQYF. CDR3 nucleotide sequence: TGTGCCAGCAGCTACCGGACAGGGAGCACAGATACGCAGTATTTT.

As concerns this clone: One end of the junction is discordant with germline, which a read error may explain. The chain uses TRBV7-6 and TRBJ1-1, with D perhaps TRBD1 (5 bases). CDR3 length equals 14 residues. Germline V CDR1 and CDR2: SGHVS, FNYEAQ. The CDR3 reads CASSLAGGNTEAFF. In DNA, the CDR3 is TGTGCCAGCAGTTTAGCGGGGGGAAACACTGAAGCTTTCTTT.

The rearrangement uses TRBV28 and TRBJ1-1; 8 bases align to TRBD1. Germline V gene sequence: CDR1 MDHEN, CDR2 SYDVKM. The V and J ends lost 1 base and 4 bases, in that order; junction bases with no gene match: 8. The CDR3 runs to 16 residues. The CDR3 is CASSLYSGGLTTEAFF. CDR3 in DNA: TGTGCCAGCAGTTTATACTCAGGGGGCCTGACCACTGAAGCTTTCTTT.

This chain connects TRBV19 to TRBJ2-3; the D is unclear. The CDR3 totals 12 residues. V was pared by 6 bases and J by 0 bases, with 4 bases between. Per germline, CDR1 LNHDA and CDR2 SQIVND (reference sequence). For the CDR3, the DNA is TGTGCCAGTAGACAGAGCACAGATACGCAGTATTTT. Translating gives CASRQSTDTQYF.

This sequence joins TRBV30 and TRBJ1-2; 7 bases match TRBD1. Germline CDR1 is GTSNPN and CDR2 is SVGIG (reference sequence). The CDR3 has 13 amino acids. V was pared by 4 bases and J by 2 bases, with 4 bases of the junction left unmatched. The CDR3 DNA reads TGTGCCTGGATGGCAGGGGGGAACTATGGCTACACCTTC. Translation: CAWMAGGNYGYTF.

CDR3 loop: CASSPVLADNEQFF. The CDR3 nucleotides read TGTGCCAGCAGCCCGGTCCTAGCGGACAATGAGCAGTTCTTC. The chain recombines TRBV6-6 with TRBJ2-1; 7 nucleotides align to TRBD2. Per germline, CDR1 MNHNY and CDR2 SVGAGI (reference sequence). The CDR3 is 14 amino acids. J lost 5 bases, V lost 6 bases, and 7 bases had no gene match.

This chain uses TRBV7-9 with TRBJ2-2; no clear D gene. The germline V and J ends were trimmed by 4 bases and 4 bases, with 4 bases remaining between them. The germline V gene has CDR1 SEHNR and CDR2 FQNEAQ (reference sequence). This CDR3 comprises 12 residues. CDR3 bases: TGTGCCAGCAGCTCGTCCACCGGGGAGCTGTTTTTT. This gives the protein CASSSSTGELFF.

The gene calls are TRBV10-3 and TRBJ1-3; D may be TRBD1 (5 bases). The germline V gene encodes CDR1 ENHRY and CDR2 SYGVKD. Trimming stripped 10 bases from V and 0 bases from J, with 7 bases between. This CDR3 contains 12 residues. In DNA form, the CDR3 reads TGTGCCACCGGGGGCTCTGGAAACACCATATATTTT. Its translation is CATGGSGNTIYF.

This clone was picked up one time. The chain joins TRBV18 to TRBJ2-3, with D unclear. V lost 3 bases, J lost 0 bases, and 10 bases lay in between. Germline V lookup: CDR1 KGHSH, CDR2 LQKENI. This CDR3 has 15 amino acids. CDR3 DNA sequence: TGTGCCAGCTCACCCCCGCCCACTAGCACAGATACGCAGTATTTT. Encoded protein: CASSPPPTSTDTQYF.

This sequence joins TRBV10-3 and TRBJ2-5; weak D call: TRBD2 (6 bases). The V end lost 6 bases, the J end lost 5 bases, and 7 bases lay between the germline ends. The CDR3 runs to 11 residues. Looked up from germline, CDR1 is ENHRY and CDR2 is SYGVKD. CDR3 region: CAISRGETQYF. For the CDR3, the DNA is TGTGCCATCAGCCGGGGGGAGACCCAGTACTTC.

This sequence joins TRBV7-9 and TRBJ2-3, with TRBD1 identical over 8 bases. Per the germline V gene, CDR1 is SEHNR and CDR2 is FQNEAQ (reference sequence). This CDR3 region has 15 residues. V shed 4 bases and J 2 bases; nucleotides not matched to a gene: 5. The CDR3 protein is CASSYGTGDTDTQYF. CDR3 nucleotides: TGTGCCAGCAGCTACGGGACAGGCGACACAGATACGCAGTATTTT.

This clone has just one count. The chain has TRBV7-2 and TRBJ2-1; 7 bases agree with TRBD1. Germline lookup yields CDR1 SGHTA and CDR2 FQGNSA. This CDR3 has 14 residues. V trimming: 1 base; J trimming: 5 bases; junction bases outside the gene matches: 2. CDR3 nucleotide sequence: TGTGCCAGCAGCTTAGACGGGACAGACAATGAGCAGTTCTTC. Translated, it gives CASSLDGTDNEQFF.

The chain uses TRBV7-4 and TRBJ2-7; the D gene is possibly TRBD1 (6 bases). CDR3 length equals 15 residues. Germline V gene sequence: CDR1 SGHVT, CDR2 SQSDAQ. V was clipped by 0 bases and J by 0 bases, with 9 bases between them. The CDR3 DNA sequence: TGTGCCAGCAGCTTAGCGCAGGGGCTCTCCTACGAGCAGTACTTC. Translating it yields CASSLAQGLSYEQYF.

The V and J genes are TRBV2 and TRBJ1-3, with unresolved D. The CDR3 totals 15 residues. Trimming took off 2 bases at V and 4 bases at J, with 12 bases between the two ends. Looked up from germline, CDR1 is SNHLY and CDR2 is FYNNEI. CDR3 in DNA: TGTGCCAGCAGTGAAATTTCAGCGACGGGAAACACCATATATTTT. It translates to CASSEISATGNTIYF.

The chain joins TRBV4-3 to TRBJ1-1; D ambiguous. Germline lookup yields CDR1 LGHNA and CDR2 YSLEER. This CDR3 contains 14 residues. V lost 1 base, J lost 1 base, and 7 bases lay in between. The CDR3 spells CASSQVAGNTEAFF. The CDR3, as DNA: TGCGCCAGCAGCCAAGTCGCCGGGAACACTGAAGCTTTCTTT.

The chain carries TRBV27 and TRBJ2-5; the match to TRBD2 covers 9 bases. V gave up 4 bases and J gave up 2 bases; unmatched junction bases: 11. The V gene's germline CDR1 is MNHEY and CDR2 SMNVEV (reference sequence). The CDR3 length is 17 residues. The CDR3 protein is CASSSDFSGGPQETQYF. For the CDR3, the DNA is TGTGCCAGCAGTTCCGACTTCAGCGGGGGGCCTCAAGAGACCCAGTACTTC.

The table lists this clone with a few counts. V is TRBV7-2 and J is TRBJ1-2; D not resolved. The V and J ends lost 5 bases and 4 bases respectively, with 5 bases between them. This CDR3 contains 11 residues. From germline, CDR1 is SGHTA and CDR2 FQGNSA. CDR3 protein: CASSDTYGYTF. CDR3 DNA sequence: TGTGCCAGCAGCGACACCTATGGCTACACCTTC.